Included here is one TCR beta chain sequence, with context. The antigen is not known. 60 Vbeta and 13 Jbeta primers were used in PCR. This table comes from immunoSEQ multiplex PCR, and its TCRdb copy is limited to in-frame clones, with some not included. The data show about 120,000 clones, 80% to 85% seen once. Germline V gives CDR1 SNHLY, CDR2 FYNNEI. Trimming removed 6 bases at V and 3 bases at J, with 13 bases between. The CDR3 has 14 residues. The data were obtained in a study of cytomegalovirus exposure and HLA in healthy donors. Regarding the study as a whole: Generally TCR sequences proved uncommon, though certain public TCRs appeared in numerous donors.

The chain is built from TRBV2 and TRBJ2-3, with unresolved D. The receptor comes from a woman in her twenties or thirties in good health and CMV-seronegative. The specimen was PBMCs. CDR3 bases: TGTGCCAGCAGGTATTTGATCGGGACAGATACGCAGTATTTT. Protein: CASRYLIGTDTQYF. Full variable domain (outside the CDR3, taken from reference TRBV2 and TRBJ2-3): EPEVTQTPSHQVTQMGQEVILRCVPISNHLYFYWYRQILGQKVEFLVSFYNNEISEKSEIFDDQFSVERPDGSNFTLKIRSTKLEDSAMYFCASRYLIGTDTQYFGPGTRLTVL.